The 32 T cell receptor beta chains given below trace back to one sample, sequenced in a study of regulatory T cells in long-lasting Graves disease. Stated time point: newly diagnosed GD, antithyroid drugs for less than 3 months. RNA extracted from PBMCs served as the sequencing template. With iRepertoire HTBI primers and Arm-PCR of CDR3 regions, TCR beta libraries were built. MiXCR was run by TCRdb on the multiplex PCR reads, yielding one entry per CDR3 protein. The data show roughly 360,000 distinct CDR3 sequences, around 11% seen once. This same sample was also taken into another study, of T cells in Graves' hyperthyroidism and ophthalmopathy.

The specimen comprised peripheral blood mononuclear cells (PBMCs), sampled at new diagnosis, from a patient treated with antithyroid drugs. These receptors originate from a woman aged 18-35 years with Graves disease.

This clonotype was counted many times. This chain joins TRBV9 and TRBJ1-3; the D gene is possibly TRBD1 (6 bases). The CDR3 has 15 residues. CDR1 and CDR2 from the germline V gene are SGDLS and YYNGEE. V lost 0 bases to trimming and J lost 1 base, with 8 bases between them. This chain's CDR3 is CASSVEGGSGNTIYF. CDR3 in DNA: TGTGCCAGCAGCGTAGAGGGGGGATCTGGAAACACCATATATTTT.

This clonotype was counted at least ten times. This chain connects TRBV19 to TRBJ2-2; TRBD2 aligns across 13 bases. The junction had 9 bases not matched to a gene; V was cut back by 11 bases and J by 0 bases. This CDR3 contains 17 residues. The germline CDR1 and CDR2 sequences are LNHDA and SQIVND (reference sequence). The CDR3 is CAVRTSGSFANTGELFF. The CDR3 nucleotides read TGTGCCGTTAGGACTAGCGGGAGTTTCGCGAACACCGGGGAGCTGTTTTTT.

V gene TRBV20-1 combines with J gene TRBJ2-2; D is undetermined. This CDR3 has 15 residues. V gave up 0 bases and J gave up 3 bases, with 11 bases separating them. In germline, CDR1 is DFQATT, CDR2 SNEGSKA (reference sequence). The CDR3 DNA reads as TGCAGTGCTAGAGATTTAACCGAGGACACCGGGGAGCTGTTTTTT. Amino acid sequence: CSARDLTEDTGELFF.

This clonotype was seen more than once but under ten times. The J gene is TRBJ2-1, the V gene TRBV19, with 9 bases matching TRBD2. J gave up 3 bases and V 5 bases, and 11 bases lay outside the gene matches. The germline V gene encodes CDR1 LNHDA and CDR2 SQIVND (reference sequence). This CDR3 region has 17 residues. The CDR3 DNA sequence: TGTGCCAGTAGTCTCCTAGGGGGGACTAGCATCTACAATGAGCAGTTCTTC. Its protein is CASSLLGGTSIYNEQFF.

This clonotype has at least ten counts. This rearrangement joins TRBV3-1 to TRBJ1-4; no clear D gene. The CDR3 is 13 amino acids. Per the germline V gene, CDR1 is LGHDT and CDR2 is YNNKEL (reference sequence). Trimming pared 4 bases from V and 5 bases from J, leaving 8 bases between. DNA for the CDR3: TGTGCCAGCAGCCCCCGGACGAATGAAAAACTGTTTTTT. It yields the protein CASSPRTNEKLFF. Full variable domain (rest looked up from reference TRBV3-1 and TRBJ1-4): DTAVSQTPKYLVTQMGNDKSIKCEQNLGHDTMYWYKQDSKKFLKIMFSYNNKELIINETVPNRFSPKSPDKAHLNLHINSLELGDSAVYFCASSPRTNEKLFFGSGTQLSVL.

Many counts were recorded for this clonotype. The chain joins TRBV2 to TRBJ1-2; D unclear. V was cut by 7 bases and J by 4 bases, with 13 bases left in between. Germline V gives CDR1 SNHLY, CDR2 FYNNEI. The length of the CDR3 is 13 residues. CDR3 region: CASNRLQTYGYTF. Written as DNA, the CDR3 is TGTGCCAGCAATCGGCTACAGACCTATGGCTACACCTTC.

Worth noting for this clonotype: Just one base apart from a much larger clone, this may be a read error. The chain joins TRBV30 to TRBJ1-2, with D unclear. V was clipped by 8 bases and J by 4 bases, with 14 bases between them. This CDR3 has 12 residues. Germline values: CDR1 GTSNPN, CDR2 SVGIG (reference sequence). The CDR3 loop reads CAREPDPYGYTF. The CDR3 DNA is TGTGCCCGAGAACCGGACCCCTATGGCTACACCTTC.

The chain links TRBV20-1 to TRBJ2-2, with 15 bases identical to TRBD2. The CDR3 sequence is 16 residues long. V lost 3 bases to trimming and J lost 6 bases; unmatched junction nucleotides: 5. The V gene's germline CDR1 is DFQATT and CDR2 SNEGSKA (reference sequence). CDR3 loop: CSASFGLAGGAGELFF. In nucleotides, the CDR3 is TGCAGTGCTAGTTTTGGACTAGCGGGGGGGGCCGGGGAGCTGTTTTTT.

This clonotype was seen many times. CDR3 protein: CASSGVHTGNTIYF. DNA of the CDR3: TGTGCCAGCAGTGGAGTTCATACTGGAAACACCATATATTTT. The V gene is TRBV6-1, the J gene TRBJ1-3; no firm D call. This CDR3 is built from 14 residues. Trimming left V 4 bases short and J 2 bases short, with 9 bases between. Germline V lookup: CDR1 MNHNS, CDR2 SASEGT.

Turning to this clonotype: Since a much larger clone is just one base distant, this may be a read error. The chain links TRBV6-5 to TRBJ1-4; D is unresolved. Trimming took 4 bases from V and 2 from J, leaving 14 bases between them. The germline CDR1 and CDR2 sequences are MNHEY and SVGAGI. The length of the CDR3 is 16 residues. CDR3 region: CASSFGRAYTNEKLFF. DNA for the CDR3: TGTGCCAGCAGTTTTGGACGGGCGTATACTAATGAAAAACTGTTTTTT.

CDR3 sequence reads: CASSQVLGADTGELFF. The CDR3 nucleotides are TGTGCCAGCAGCCAAGTCTTGGGGGCGGACACCGGGGAGCTGTTTTTT. The rearrangement links TRBV14 to TRBJ2-2, with D possibly matching TRBD1 (6 bases). The CDR3 length is 16 residues. Deletions cut 1 base from V and 3 bases from J, with 12 bases between. The germline CDR1 and CDR2 sequences are SGHDN and FVKESK.

In this sample, this clonotype turned up a few times. This may be a read error: a much more frequent sequence differs by one nucleotide. This chain links TRBV12-3 or TRBV12-4 with TRBJ1-1; maybe TRBD1 (5 bases). This CDR3 is 15 amino acids long. The CDR3 loop reads CAGSPGYQMNTEAFF. CDR3 DNA: TGTGCCGGCAGTCCAGGGTACCAAATGAACACTGAAGCTTTCTTT.

The V and J genes are TRBV12-3 or TRBV12-4 and TRBJ1-2, with 11 bases aligning to TRBD1. CDR3 size: 15 residues. The ends lost 2 bases at V and 3 bases at J; junction bases unmatched: 2. The CDR3 bases are TGTGCCAGCAGTTTAAGGGACAGGGGGGACTATGGCTACACCTTC. Translation: CASSLRDRGDYGYTF.

About this clonotype itself: Relative to the germline gene, one junction end is altered; a read error may explain this. This chain links TRBV7-2 with TRBJ2-1, with unresolved D. Per germline, CDR1 SGHTA and CDR2 FQGNSA. CDR3 length: 15 amino acids. The CDR3, as DNA: TGCGCCAGCAGCCAACGGTGGAGCTCCTACGATGAGCAGTTCTTC. This encodes CASSQRWSSYDEQFF.

V gene TRBV5-1 combines with J gene TRBJ1-2; TRBD1 might be the D (6 bases). V was shortened by 0 bases and J by 3 bases, with 9 bases between the two germline ends. Germline V CDR1 and CDR2: SGHRS, YFSETQ. CDR3 length: 14 amino acids. This CDR3 reads CASSLVYRDYGYTF. CDR3 coding DNA: TGCGCCAGCAGCTTGGTTTACAGGGACTATGGCTACACCTTC.

This clonotype showed up many times. This chain connects TRBV5-8 to TRBJ1-2; D is unresolved. The CDR3 has 14 residues. The ends were cut back, 1 base at V and 5 bases at J, with 12 bases in the middle. Germline V gene lookup returns CDR1 SGHTS and CDR2 YDEGEE. CDR3 coding DNA: TGTGCCAGCAGCTTGAGTCCTCCAGAATATGGCTACACCTTC. Translation gives CASSLSPPEYGYTF.

This clonotype was detected ten times or more. The CDR3 region is CASSLIYIADVDNEQFF. CDR3 DNA: TGTGCCAGCAGCTTAATTTATATCGCTGATGTGGACAATGAGCAGTTCTTC. The chain carries TRBV11-2 and TRBJ2-5; D is uncertain. Matching the DNA end better, TRBJ2-1 makes the J call doubtful. The CDR3 has 17 amino acids. CDR1 is SGHAT and CDR2 is FQNNGV in the germline V gene.

The chain carries TRBV4-1 and TRBJ2-7; no clear D gene. The length of the CDR3 is 12 residues. Germline V gene data show CDR1 as MGHRA and CDR2 as YSYEKL. Trimming left V 4 bases short and J 5 bases short, with 9 bases between. CDR3 residues: CASSPLNNEQYF. CDR3 in DNA: TGCGCCAGCAGCCCCCTTAACAACGAGCAGTACTTC.

Regarding this clonotype: A much larger clone sits a single nucleotide away, making a read error possible. V gene TRBV18 combines with J gene TRBJ2-1; possibly TRBD1 or TRBD2 for D (5 bases each). This CDR3 region has 13 residues. Germline V lookup: CDR1 KGHSH, CDR2 LQKENI. Trimming cost V 3 bases and J 9 bases, with 12 bases left between them. The CDR3 nucleotides read TGTGCCAGCTCACCGGGGGATAGCCGTGAGCAGTTCTTC. This sequence encodes CASSPGDSREQFF. Looking up the rest from reference TRBV18 and TRBJ2-1 gives the full variable domain: NAGVMQNPRHLVRRRGQEARLRCSPMKGHSHVYWYRQLPEEGLKFMVYLQKENIIDESGMPKERFSAEFPKEGPSILRIQQVVRGDSAAYFCASSPGDSREQFFGPGTRLTVL.

This clonotype was seen at least ten times. The chain has TRBV9 and TRBJ2-3, with D hard to call. CDR3 size: 14 residues. Per the germline V gene, CDR1 is SGDLS and CDR2 is YYNGEE. V was cut by 2 bases and J by 6 bases, with 13 bases left in between. CDR3 sequence: CASSVGTLRDTQYF. The DNA for the CDR3 is TGTGCCAGCAGCGTGGGAACCCTCAGGGATACGCAGTATTTT.

This clonotype was seen more than once but under ten times. Written as DNA, the CDR3 is TGTGCTAGTGGTTTTGATCGGGGTCCCGGCGCCGAGACCCAGTACTTC. Protein product: CASGFDRGPGAETQYF. This chain uses TRBV12-5 with TRBJ2-5; the D gene is possibly TRBD2 (5 bases). CDR1 is LGHNT and CDR2 is FRNRAP in the germline V gene. CDR3 length: 16 residues. Trimming cost V 3 bases and J 5 bases, with 19 bases left between them.

The V call is TRBV12-3 or TRBV12-4, the J call TRBJ1-5; D gene unclear. The CDR3 extends over 13 amino acids. V lost 6 bases and J 6 bases, leaving 12 bases between the germline ends. This CDR3 is CASRGTVGQPQHF. DNA of the CDR3: TGTGCCAGCAGGGGAACGGTGGGTCAGCCCCAGCATTTT.

This clonotype was seen a handful of times. The rearrangement joins TRBV20-1 to TRBJ1-2; D is unclear. V was clipped by 6 bases and J by 2 bases, with 10 bases between them. Germline V gives CDR1 DFQATT, CDR2 SNEGSKA (reference sequence). The CDR3 consists of 12 residues. CDR3 in amino acids: CSALSRNYGYTF. The DNA for the CDR3 is TGCAGTGCCTTATCCAGGAACTATGGCTACACCTTC.

The chain combines TRBV7-9 with TRBJ2-5; 8 bases align to TRBD1. Per the germline V gene, CDR1 is SEHNR and CDR2 is FQNEAQ (reference sequence). V lost 1 base and J lost 0; bases outside the gene matches: 7. The CDR3 totals 17 residues. CDR3 sequence reads: CASSLVGQGPYQETQYF. The CDR3, as DNA: TGTGCCAGCAGCTTAGTAGGACAGGGCCCGTACCAAGAGACCCAGTACTTC.

This clonotype was counted many times. For the CDR3, the DNA is TGTGCCAGCAGCTTCACGACTAGCGGCTACAATGAGCAGTTCTTC. Translated: CASSFTTSGYNEQFF. The rearrangement joins TRBV7-2 to TRBJ2-1; TRBD2 matches at 9 bases. The J segment lost 3 bases and the V segment lost 3 bases, leaving 3 bases of the junction unmatched. CDR3 length equals 15 residues. Germline assignment: CDR1 SGHTA and CDR2 FQGNSA.

This clonotype was counted many times. The chain links TRBV20-1 to TRBJ2-1, with 7 bases aligning to TRBD2. The germline CDR1 and CDR2 sequences are DFQATT and SNEGSKA (reference sequence). V shed 5 bases, J shed 0 bases, and the junction held 4 bases outside the gene matches. The CDR3 runs 14 residues. CDR3 DNA: TGCAGTGCTCTAGCGGAGAGCTCCTACAATGAGCAGTTCTTC. It yields the protein CSALAESSYNEQFF.

The chain is built from TRBV7-9 and TRBJ1-3, with D perhaps matching TRBD1 (5 bases). V was pared by 5 bases and J by 6 bases, with 11 bases between. This CDR3 is built from 13 residues. Germline CDR1 reads SEHNR; CDR2 reads FQNEAQ (reference sequence). This CDR3 reads CASSVGPTNTIYF. In DNA, the CDR3 is TGTGCCAGCAGCGTGGGACCAACAAACACCATATATTTT.

This clonotype was seen a handful of times. The chain has TRBV9 and TRBJ1-2; D is perhaps TRBD1 (6 bases). Trimming left V 0 bases short and J 0 bases short, with 15 bases between. The length of the CDR3 is 17 residues. Germline V lookup: CDR1 SGDLS, CDR2 YYNGEE. The CDR3 loop is CASSVATEGGTNYGYTF. The CDR3 region has the DNA TGTGCCAGCAGCGTAGCTACGGAGGGGGGAACTAACTATGGCTACACCTTC.

The chain links TRBV18 to TRBJ2-7; D call uncertain. V was trimmed by 7 bases and J by 3 bases, leaving 7 bases between them. Germline lookup yields CDR1 KGHSH and CDR2 LQKENI. This CDR3 spans 11 amino acids. CDR3 protein: CASLNGYEQYF. The CDR3 bases are TGTGCCAGCTTAAACGGCTACGAGCAGTACTTC.

The chain combines TRBV6-5 with TRBJ1-2; D is ambiguous. Germline V gives CDR1 MNHEY, CDR2 SVGAGI. The CDR3 has 12 residues. Trimming removed 3 bases from V and 10 bases from J, with 12 bases in between. This CDR3 reads CASSYGSGSYTF. The CDR3 nucleotides read TGTGCCAGCAGTTATGGTTCGGGGTCCTACACCTTC.

The table lists this clonotype with many counts. V gene TRBV28 combines with J gene TRBJ2-7, with 7 bases identical to TRBD1. The junction had 4 bases not matched to a gene; V was cut back by 5 bases and J by 6 bases. The CDR3 covers 12 residues. Germline V gene data show CDR1 as MDHEN and CDR2 as SYDVKM. CDR3 DNA: TGTGCCAGCAGTACCACAGGGGTCGAGCAGTACGTC. Translation gives CASSTTGVEQYV.

This clonotype occurred many times. This chain links TRBV7-8 with TRBJ1-2, with TRBD1 matching over 8 bases. This CDR3 contains 17 residues. Germline trimming cut 0 bases from V and 7 bases from J; bases unmatched to any gene: 13. Germline V gene lookup returns CDR1 SGHVS and CDR2 FQNEAQ. This CDR3 reads CASSLAGGQASPPGYTF. CDR3 bases: TGTGCCAGCAGCTTAGCTGGGGGACAGGCCTCACCTCCTGGCTACACCTTC.